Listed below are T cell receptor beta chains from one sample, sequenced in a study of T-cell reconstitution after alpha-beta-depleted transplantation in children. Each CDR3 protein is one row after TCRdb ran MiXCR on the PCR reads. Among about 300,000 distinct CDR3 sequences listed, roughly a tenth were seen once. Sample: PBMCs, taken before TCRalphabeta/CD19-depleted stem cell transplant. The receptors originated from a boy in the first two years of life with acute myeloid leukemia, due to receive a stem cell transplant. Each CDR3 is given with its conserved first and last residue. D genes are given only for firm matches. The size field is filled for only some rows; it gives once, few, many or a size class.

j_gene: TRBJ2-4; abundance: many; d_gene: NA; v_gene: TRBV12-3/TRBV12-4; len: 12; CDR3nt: TGTGCCAGCAGTGGCCCGGAGGACATTCAGTACTTC; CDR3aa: CASSGPEDIQYF
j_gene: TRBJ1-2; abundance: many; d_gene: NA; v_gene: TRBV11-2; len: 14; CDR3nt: TGTGCCAGCAGCTTAGGTCCGACAGTCTATGGCTACACCTTC; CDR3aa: CASSLGPTVYGYTF
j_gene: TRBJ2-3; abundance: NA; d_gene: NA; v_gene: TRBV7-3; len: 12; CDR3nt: TGTGCCAGCAGCTTAACGGGGGATCCGCAGTATTTT; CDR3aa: CASSLTGDPQYF
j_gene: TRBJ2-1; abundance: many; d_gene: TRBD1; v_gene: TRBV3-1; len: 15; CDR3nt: TGTGCCAGCAGCCCGGGGACAGGGGGAGTCAATGAGCAGTTCTTC; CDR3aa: CASSPGTGGVNEQFF
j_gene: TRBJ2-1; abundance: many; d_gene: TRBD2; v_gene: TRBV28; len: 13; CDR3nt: TGTGCCAGCAGTTTAGGCGGACTAGCGGGGGAGCTGTTC; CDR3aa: CASSLGGLAGELF
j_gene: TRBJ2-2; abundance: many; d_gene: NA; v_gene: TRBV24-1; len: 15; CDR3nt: TGTGCCACCAGTGATTTTGGCAGGGGAACCGGGGAGCTGTTTTTT; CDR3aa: CATSDFGRGTGELFF
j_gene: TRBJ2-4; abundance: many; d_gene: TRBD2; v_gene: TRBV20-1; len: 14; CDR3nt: TGCAGTGCTCTAGCGGGAGTAGCCAAAAACATTCAGTACTTC; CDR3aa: CSALAGVAKNIQYF
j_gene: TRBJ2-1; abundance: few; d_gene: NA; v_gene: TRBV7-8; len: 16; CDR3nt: TGTGCCAGCAGCCCCCGGCAGGGGCCCTCCTACAATGAGCAGTTCTTC; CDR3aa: CASSPRQGPSYNEQFF
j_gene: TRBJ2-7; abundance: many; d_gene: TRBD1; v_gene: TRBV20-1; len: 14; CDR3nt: TGCAGTGCTGTTACAGGGGGCAGGGGGGACGAGCAGTACTTC; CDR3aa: CSAVTGGRGDEQYF
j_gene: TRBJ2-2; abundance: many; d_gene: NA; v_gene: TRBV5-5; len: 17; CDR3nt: TGTGCCAGCAGCTTGTTTCAGGGGTTGGTGAACACCGGGGAGCTGTTTTTT; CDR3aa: CASSLFQGLVNTGELFF
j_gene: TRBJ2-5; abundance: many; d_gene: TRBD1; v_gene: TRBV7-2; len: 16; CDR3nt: TGTGCCAGCAGCCGCTACCGGGACAGGGGGCAAGAGACCCAGTACTTC; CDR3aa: CASSRYRDRGQETQYF
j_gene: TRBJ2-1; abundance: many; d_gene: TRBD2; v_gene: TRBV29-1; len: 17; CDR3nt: TGCAGCGTTGGGGGGTGGACTAGCGGGAGCTCCTACAATGAGCAGTTCTTC; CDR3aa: CSVGGWTSGSSYNEQFF
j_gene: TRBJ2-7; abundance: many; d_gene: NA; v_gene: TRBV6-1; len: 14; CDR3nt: TGTGCCAGCAGCCTAGGGACGGTGGCCTACGAGCAGTACTTC; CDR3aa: CASSLGTVAYEQYF
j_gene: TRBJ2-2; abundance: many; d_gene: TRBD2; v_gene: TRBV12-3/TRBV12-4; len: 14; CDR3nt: TGTGCCAGCAGTTCGGGACTAGCCACCGGGGAGCTGTTTTTT; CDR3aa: CASSSGLATGELFF
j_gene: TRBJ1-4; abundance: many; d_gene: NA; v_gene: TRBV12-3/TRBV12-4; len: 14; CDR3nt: TGTGCCAGCAGTTTAAATCTGGGTTGGGAAAAACTGTTTTTT; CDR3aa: CASSLNLGWEKLFF
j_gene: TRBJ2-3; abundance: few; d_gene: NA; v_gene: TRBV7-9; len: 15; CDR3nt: TGTGCCAGCACCCTTGGGACCACTCAGGGAGATACGCAGTATTTT; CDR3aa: CASTLGTTQGDTQYF